This is a list of T cell receptor beta chains from one sample in a study of identical twins. TCRdb re-called the 5' RACE reads with MiXCR, one entry per CDR3 protein. Of around 570,000 distinct CDR3 sequences listed, 9.6% are singletons. The sample was also reused in another study, on yellow fever vaccine responses in identical twins.

Sample: PBMCs. All receptors derive from a woman aged 18-29 years in good health. CDR3s include the opening cysteine and the closing phenylalanine or tryptophan. Each record gives: CDR3 protein, CDR3 DNA, V gene, J gene, clone size, D gene. A D gene is named only where the DNA matches it firmly. The listing skips clone size in some rows; elsewhere it reads once, few, many or a size class.

CDR3: CASSRTWTETIDYTF
DNA: TGTGCCAGCAGCCGGACCTGGACAGAAACTATCGACTACACCTTC
V: TRBV11-2
J: TRBJ1-2
size: few
D: -

CDR3: CASTSSGGASYEQYF
DNA: TGTGCCAGCACCTCCAGCGGGGGCGCCTCCTACGAGCAGTACTTC
V: TRBV12-3/TRBV12-4
J: TRBJ2-7
size: few
D: TRBD2

CDR3: CASSPDRGLIYEQYF
DNA: TGCGCCAGCAGCCCGGACAGGGGTTTGATCTACGAGCAGTACTTC
V: TRBV4-3
J: TRBJ2-7
size: -
D: TRBD1

CDR3: CASSQVGGAGETQYF
DNA: TGCGCCAGCAGCCAAGTTGGGGGCGCAGGCGAGACCCAGTACTTC
V: TRBV4-1
J: TRBJ2-5
size: few
D: -

CDR3: CSADTGTLGYEQYF
DNA: TGCAGTGCCGACACCGGGACACTAGGCTACGAGCAGTACTTC
V: TRBV20-1
J: TRBJ2-7
size: many
D: -

CDR3: CASSGAGGNEQFF
DNA: TGTGCCAGCAGCGGAGCGGGGGGCAATGAGCAGTTCTTC
V: TRBV9
J: TRBJ2-1
size: -
D: TRBD2

CDR3: CASSPRSLNIQYF
DNA: TGTGCCAGCAGTCCCCGTAGTCTAAACATTCAGTACTTC
V: TRBV12-3/TRBV12-4
J: TRBJ2-4
size: many
D: -

CDR3: CASSPRQGGETQYF
DNA: TGTGCCAGCAGTCCTCGACAGGGCGGGGAGACCCAGTACTTC
V: TRBV7-2
J: TRBJ2-5
size: many
D: TRBD1

CDR3: CASSLDPLTGGEAFF
DNA: TGCGCCAGCAGCTTGGACCCCCTGACAGGTGGTGAAGCTTTCTTT
V: TRBV5-1
J: TRBJ1-1
size: few
D: -

CDR3: CAISESRQIRANVLTF
DNA: TGTGCCATCAGTGAGTCGAGACAGATTAGGGCCAACGTCCTGACTTTC
V: TRBV10-3
J: TRBJ2-6
size: few
D: -

CDR3: CSVRVQAGELFF
DNA: TGCAGCGTTCGAGTCCAGGCCGGGGAGCTGTTTTTT
V: TRBV29-1
J: TRBJ2-2
size: many
D: -

CDR3: CASSLDLAGPPSYEQYF
DNA: TGTGCCAGCAGCCTAGACTTAGCGGGACCTCCCAGCTACGAGCAGTACTTC
V: TRBV11-2
J: TRBJ2-7
size: few
D: TRBD2

CDR3: CSARGTGGHEQYF
DNA: TGCAGTGCTAGAGGGACAGGGGGTCACGAGCAGTACTTC
V: TRBV20-1
J: TRBJ2-7
size: -
D: TRBD1

CDR3: CASSSPGHGTDNYF
DNA: TGTGCCAGCAGTTCCCCGGGACACGGGACTGATAACTACTTC
V: TRBV6-7
J: TRBJ2-7
size: many
D: -

CDR3: CASSQTQGTYEQYF
DNA: TGCGCCAGCAGCCAAACACAGGGCACCTACGAGCAGTACTTC
V: TRBV4-3
J: TRBJ2-7
size: many
D: -

CDR3: CASSTAGTYNEQFF
DNA: TGTGCCAGCAGCACTGCAGGAACCTACAATGAGCAGTTCTTC
V: TRBV6-1
J: TRBJ2-1
size: many
D: -

CDR3: CASSLWPNNEQFF
DNA: TGTGCCAGCAGCTTATGGCCTAACAATGAGCAGTTCTTC
V: TRBV7-2
J: TRBJ2-1
size: many
D: -

CDR3: CSAKRLGPAGETQYF
DNA: TGCAGTGCTAAACGGCTTGGGCCGGCGGGAGAGACCCAGTACTTC
V: TRBV20-1
J: TRBJ2-5
size: many
D: -

CDR3: CASSSGLQETQYF
DNA: TGTGCCAGCAGCTCGGGACTACAAGAGACCCAGTACTTC
V: TRBV7-2
J: TRBJ2-5
size: many
D: TRBD2

CDR3: CSAPGLAGGTDTQYF
DNA: TGCAGTGCACCGGGACTAGCGGGAGGCACAGATACGCAGTATTTT
V: TRBV20-1
J: TRBJ2-3
size: -
D: TRBD2

CDR3: CASSVAGASYNEQFF
DNA: TGTGCCAGCAGCGTCGCAGGGGCTTCCTACAATGAGCAGTTCTTC
V: TRBV7-2
J: TRBJ2-1
size: few
D: -

CDR3: CSVPKTSGGPVYEQYF
DNA: TGCAGCGTCCCCAAGACTAGCGGGGGGCCAGTCTACGAGCAGTACTTC
V: TRBV29-1
J: TRBJ2-7
size: -
D: TRBD2

CDR3: CASSYLKLNEQFF
DNA: TGTGCCAGCAGTTACCTGAAGCTCAATGAGCAGTTCTTC
V: TRBV6-2/TRBV6-3
J: TRBJ2-1
size: many
D: -

CDR3: CASSLMASGTEQFF
DNA: TGTGCCAGCAGCTTAATGGCTAGCGGGACAGAGCAGTTCTTC
V: TRBV7-6
J: TRBJ2-1
size: few
D: TRBD2

CDR3: CASRNPGQGADTIYF
DNA: TGTGCCAGCAGAAATCCGGGACAGGGGGCGGACACCATATATTTT
V: TRBV6-1
J: TRBJ1-3
size: few
D: TRBD1

CDR3: CASSLQSRGSYEQYF
DNA: TGTGCCAGCAGCTTACAGAGCAGGGGATCCTACGAGCAGTACTTC
V: TRBV7-3
J: TRBJ2-7
size: many
D: -

CDR3: CASSDGTGSNQPQHF
DNA: TGTGCCAGCAGTGATGGAACAGGGAGCAATCAGCCCCAGCATTTT
V: TRBV25-1
J: TRBJ1-5
size: few
D: -

CDR3: CSATGTPTGELFF
DNA: TGCAGTGCTACTGGGACACCCACCGGGGAGCTGTTTTTT
V: TRBV20-1
J: TRBJ2-2
size: -
D: -

CDR3: CATRGGQRNEQFF
DNA: TGTGCCACCCGGGGGGGCCAACGGAATGAGCAGTTCTTC
V: TRBV24-1
J: TRBJ2-1
size: -
D: TRBD2

CDR3: CASSFLLEETQYF
DNA: TGTGCCAGCAGTTTTTTGTTGGAAGAGACCCAGTACTTC
V: TRBV12-3/TRBV12-4
J: TRBJ2-5
size: -
D: -

CDR3: CASSLAGGQTYF
DNA: TGTGCCAGCAGCTTAGCGGGGGGTCAGACATACTTC
V: TRBV7-2
J: TRBJ2-4
size: -
D: -

CDR3: CASSLGGHNSPLHF
DNA: TGTGCCAGCAGCTTAGGGGGCCATAATTCACCCCTCCACTTT
V: TRBV7-8
J: TRBJ1-6
size: many
D: -

CDR3: CASSLNGGQETQYF
DNA: TGTGCCAGCAGCTTAAACGGGGGCCAAGAGACCCAGTACTTC
V: TRBV7-3
J: TRBJ2-5
size: few
D: -

CDR3: CSGRGSSYNEQFF
DNA: TGCAGCGGACGCGGGAGCTCCTACAATGAGCAGTTCTTC
V: TRBV29-1
J: TRBJ2-1
size: many
D: TRBD2

CDR3: CASSLRPPSGANVLTF
DNA: TGTGCCAGCAGCTTACGTCCCCCTTCTGGGGCCAACGTCCTGACTTTC
V: TRBV7-2
J: TRBJ2-6
size: few
D: -

CDR3: CAWSVPISGTHTEAFF
DNA: TGTGCCTGGAGTGTACCGATTAGTGGGACTCACACTGAAGCTTTCTTT
V: TRBV30
J: TRBJ1-1
size: once
D: -

CDR3: CASSFGGPNEQFF
DNA: TGCGCCAGCAGCTTTGGGGGGCCCAATGAGCAGTTCTTC
V: TRBV5-1
J: TRBJ2-1
size: many
D: -

CDR3: CSASIAGGPADTQYF
DNA: TGCAGTGCTAGTATAGCGGGGGGGCCGGCAGATACGCAGTATTTT
V: TRBV20-1
J: TRBJ2-3
size: -
D: TRBD2

CDR3: CASGPQLAVTGELFF
DNA: TGTGCCAGCGGTCCTCAACTAGCGGTAACCGGGGAGCTGTTTTTT
V: TRBV7-9
J: TRBJ2-2
size: many
D: TRBD2

CDR3: CASSIGLAGGNTGELFF
DNA: TGTGCCAGTAGTATCGGCCTAGCGGGGGGAAACACCGGGGAGCTGTTTTTT
V: TRBV19
J: TRBJ2-2
size: -
D: TRBD2

CDR3: CASSFRGGFGEQFF
DNA: TGTGCCAGCAGTTTCAGGGGTGGGTTCGGTGAGCAGTTCTTC
V: TRBV28
J: TRBJ2-1
size: -
D: -

CDR3: CASSLREAREETQYF
DNA: TGTGCCAGCAGCTTAAGAGAGGCGCGGGAGGAGACCCAGTACTTC
V: TRBV7-8
J: TRBJ2-5
size: few
D: TRBD2

CDR3: CASSLFGASYEQYF
DNA: TGTGCCAGCAGCCTTTTTGGGGCCTCCTACGAGCAGTACTTC
V: TRBV12-3/TRBV12-4
J: TRBJ2-7
size: few
D: -

CDR3: CSVRGRERETQYF
DNA: TGCAGCGTCCGGGGCAGGGAACGAGAGACCCAGTACTTC
V: TRBV29-1
J: TRBJ2-5
size: -
D: -

CDR3: CASSFGGGAGEQFF
DNA: TGTGCCAGCAGTTTCGGTGGTGGCGCCGGGGAGCAGTTCTTC
V: TRBV12-3/TRBV12-4
J: TRBJ2-1
size: -
D: -

CDR3: CSARQGNYGYTF
DNA: TGCAGCGCGAGACAGGGAAACTATGGCTACACCTTC
V: TRBV29-1
J: TRBJ1-2
size: many
D: TRBD1

CDR3: CASSPRPGQGPYEQYF
DNA: TGCGCCAGCAGCCCGCGGCCGGGACAGGGGCCCTACGAGCAGTACTTC
V: TRBV5-1
J: TRBJ2-7
size: few
D: TRBD1

CDR3: CASSTGQGGADTQYF
DNA: TGCGCCAGCAGCACCGGACAGGGAGGGGCAGATACGCAGTATTTT
V: TRBV5-1
J: TRBJ2-3
size: few
D: -

CDR3: CASSLETGPGANVLTF
DNA: TGCGCCAGCAGCTTGGAGACAGGGCCGGGGGCCAACGTCCTGACTTTC
V: TRBV5-1
J: TRBJ2-6
size: few
D: TRBD1

CDR3: CASSSETSGAYNEQFF
DNA: TGTGCCAGCAGCTCAGAGACTAGCGGGGCATACAATGAGCAGTTCTTC
V: TRBV7-2
J: TRBJ2-1
size: -
D: TRBD2

CDR3: CASSLQRGQGIYEQYF
DNA: TGTGCCAGCAGCCTCCAAAGGGGGCAGGGGATCTACGAGCAGTACTTC
V: TRBV7-2
J: TRBJ2-7
size: -
D: TRBD1

CDR3: CSAGVTTDTQYF
DNA: TGCTCGGCGGGAGTAACCACAGATACGCAGTATTTT
V: TRBV29-1
J: TRBJ2-3
size: many
D: TRBD2

CDR3: CASSQDGYGYGYTF
DNA: TGCGCCAGCAGCCAAGATGGGTATGGCTATGGCTACACCTTC
V: TRBV4-3
J: TRBJ1-2
size: -
D: -

CDR3: CASRQGTYNEQFF
DNA: TGTGCCAGCAGACAGGGGACATACAATGAGCAGTTCTTC
V: TRBV6-1
J: TRBJ2-1
size: -
D: TRBD1